This record covers a single T cell receptor beta chain. Its cognate antigen is unknown. Libraries were prepared by immunoSEQ multiplex PCR; TCRdb keeps only in-frame clonotypes and omits some of them. The sample lists more than 900,000 clones, about 80% occurring once. This sample was included in a study of shared clonotypes between healthy human individuals. Study-level background: Three CD4 naive, three CD4 memory, two CD8 naive and one CD8 memory plate were used per donor.

Regarding the study as a whole: What limited the represented genetic and exposure-history diversity was the small number of donors. What rarefaction showed was incomplete sorted-subset sequencing despite large depth.

In the CD4+ fraction, cells were divided into CD45RA+ naive and CD45RA-negative memory subsets. Sequencing was carried out using memory CD4+ T cells from PBMCs. Subset described: CD45RA-negative fraction. This sequence was found in a man aged 18 to 30 in good health. Some clones in this sample may be carry-over from other donors' samples.

In DNA, the CDR3 is TGTGCCACCAAAGCGGGAGGAACGAACACCGGGGAGCTGTTTTTT. Encoded protein: CATKAGGTNTGELFF. The chain uses TRBV28 and TRBJ2-2, with 9 bases lining up with TRBD2. The CDR3 sequence is 15 residues long. Trimming at V came to 10 bases and at J to 0 bases, leaving 6 bases not matched to a gene. Germline values: CDR1 MDHEN, CDR2 SYDVKM.